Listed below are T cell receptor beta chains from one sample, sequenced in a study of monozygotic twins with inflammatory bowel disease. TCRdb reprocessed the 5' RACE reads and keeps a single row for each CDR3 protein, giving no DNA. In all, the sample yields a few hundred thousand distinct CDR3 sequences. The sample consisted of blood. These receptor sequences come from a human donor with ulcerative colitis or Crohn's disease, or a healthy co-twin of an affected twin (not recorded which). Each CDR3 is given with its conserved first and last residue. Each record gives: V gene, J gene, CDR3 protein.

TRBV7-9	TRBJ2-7	CASSLGGTLTYEQYF
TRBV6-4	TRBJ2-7	CASTRESDSYEQYF
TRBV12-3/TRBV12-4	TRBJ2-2	CASSLDGGNTGELFF
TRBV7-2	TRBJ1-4	CASSQQGAANEKLFF
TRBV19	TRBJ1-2	CAIHQGTSVAGYTF
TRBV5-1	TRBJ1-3	CASSFGGIRHVDTIYF
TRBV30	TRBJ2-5	CAWSRAGLQETQYF
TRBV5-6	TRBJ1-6	CASSHGRGAGNSPLHF
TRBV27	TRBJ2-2	CASSFPSTGAGELFF
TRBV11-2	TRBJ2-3	CASSLWGAGFPDTQYF
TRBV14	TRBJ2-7	CASSQDAGSPYEQYF
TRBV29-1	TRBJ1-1	CSVRGKTGGNVDTEAFF
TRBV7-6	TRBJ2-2	CASSPLVEGGELFF
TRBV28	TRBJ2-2	CASSLRVPGELFF
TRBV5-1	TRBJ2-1	CASSLSRGGDNEQFF
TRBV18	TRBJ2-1	CASSPPTGGFSYNEQFF
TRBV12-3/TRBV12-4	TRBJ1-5	CASRWTGTHIGISNQPQHF
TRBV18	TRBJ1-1	CASSPAAVTGPEAFF
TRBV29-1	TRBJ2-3	CSVEDSGLAGGLQDTQYF
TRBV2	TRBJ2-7	CASSETDSSYEQYF
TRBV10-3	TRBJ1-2	CAISGGSAYGYTF
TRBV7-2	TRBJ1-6	CASSLKFHGASPLHF
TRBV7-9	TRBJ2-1	CASSSHLPAFNEQFF
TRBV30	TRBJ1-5	CAWSPIGAGMGQPQHF
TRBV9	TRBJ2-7	CASSVAWGDYEQYF
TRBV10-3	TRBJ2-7	CAISERNGHSSYEQYF
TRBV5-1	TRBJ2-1	CASSFVAGNSYNEQFF